The clone carrying this TCR beta chain was seen more than once but under ten times. Its target is unknown. RNA transcripts were the source from which TCR beta CDR3 regions were amplified. Investigators did first-round RT-PCR with HTBI primers, then second-round multiplex PCR. MiXCR was run by TCRdb on the multiplex PCR reads, yielding one entry per CDR3 protein. The sample yields over 650,000 distinct CDR3 sequences, more than 40% seen once. Uncontrolled infections, other autoimmune diseases, pregnancy or lactation barred patients from enrollment. This sample was included in a study of Graves' ophthalmopathy and Graves' hyperthyroidism. As for the study in general: Peripheral blood sampling preceded any treatment and occurred at initial diagnosis.

V was cut by 7 bases and J by 4 bases, with 11 bases left in between. The CDR3 contains 13 residues. Study-level results: Sensitivity reached roughly 88% and specificity approximately 81% for a 13-signature model separating ophthalmopathy from stable hyperthyroidism.

The chain links TRBV12-3 or TRBV12-4 to TRBJ1-5, with D tentatively TRBD1 (5 bases). The TCR comes from an adult man with Graves' ophthalmopathy. Sequencing was performed on peripheral blood. The CDR3 loop reads CASTPRDNQPQHF. CDR3 DNA: TGTGCCAGCACCCCCAGGGATAATCAGCCCCAGCATTTT.